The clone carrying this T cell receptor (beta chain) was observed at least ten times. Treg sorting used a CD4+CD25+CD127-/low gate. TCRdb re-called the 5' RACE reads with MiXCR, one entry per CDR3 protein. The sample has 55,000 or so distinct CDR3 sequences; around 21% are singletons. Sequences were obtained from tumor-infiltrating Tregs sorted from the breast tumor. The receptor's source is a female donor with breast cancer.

CDR3 sequence: CASSPTGTEAFF. CDR3 sequence (DNA): TGTGCCAGCTCACCGACAGGCACTGAAGCTTTCTTT. The chain is built from TRBV18 and TRBJ1-1; the D gene is possibly TRBD1 (6 bases). The V gene lost 3 bases and the J gene lost 4 bases, with 6 bases spanning the gap. This CDR3 region has 12 residues. Per the germline V gene, CDR1 is KGHSH and CDR2 is LQKENI.